This T cell receptor beta chain was identified during a study of blood T cell repertoires in COVID-19. Using immunoSEQ multiplex PCR, the repertoire was profiled, and TCRdb retains in-frame clones only, with some absent. The table records 200,000 or so clones, over 80% of them present only once. The source is a man aged 25 to 40 with COVID-19, enrolled during active disease. Material for sequencing was peripheral blood.

Here the CDR3 DNA reads TGTGCCAGCAGTTACAAGGGGTTTTCGAACACCGGGGAGCTGTTTTTT. Protein: CASSYKGFSNTGELFF. This sequence joins TRBV6-2 or TRBV6-3 and TRBJ2-2, with D maybe TRBD1 (5 bases). CDR3 length equals 16 residues. CDR1 and CDR2 from the germline V gene are MNHEY and SVGEGT. The ends were cut back, 2 bases at V and 0 bases at J, with 10 bases in the middle.